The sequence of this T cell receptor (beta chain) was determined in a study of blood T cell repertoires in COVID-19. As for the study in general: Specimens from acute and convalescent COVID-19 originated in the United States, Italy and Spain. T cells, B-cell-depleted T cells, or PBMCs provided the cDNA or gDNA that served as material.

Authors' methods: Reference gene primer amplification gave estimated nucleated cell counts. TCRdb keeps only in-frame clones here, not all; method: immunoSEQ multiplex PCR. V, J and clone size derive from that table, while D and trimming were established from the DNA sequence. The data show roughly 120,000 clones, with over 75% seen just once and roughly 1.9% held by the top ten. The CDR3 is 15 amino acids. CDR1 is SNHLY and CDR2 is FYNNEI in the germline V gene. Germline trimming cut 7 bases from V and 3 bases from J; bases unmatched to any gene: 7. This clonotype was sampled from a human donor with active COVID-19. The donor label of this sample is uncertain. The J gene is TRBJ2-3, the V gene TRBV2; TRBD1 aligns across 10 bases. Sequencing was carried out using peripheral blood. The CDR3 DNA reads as TGTGCCAGCATAGACAGGGGGCGCCTGACAGATACGCAGTATTTT. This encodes CASIDRGRLTDTQYF. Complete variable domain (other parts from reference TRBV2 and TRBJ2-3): EPEVTQTPSHQVTQMGQEVILRCVPISNHLYFYWYRQILGQKVEFLVSFYNNEISEKSEIFDDQFSVERPDGSNFTLKIRSTKLEDSAMYFCASIDRGRLTDTQYFGPGTRLTVL.